This T cell receptor (beta chain) was retrieved from a study of patients and donors after allogeneic stem cell transplantation. The germline CDR1 and CDR2 sequences are SEHNR and FQNEAQ (reference sequence). Germline trimming cut 4 bases from V and 5 bases from J; bases unmatched to any gene: 7. The CDR3 sequence is 16 residues long. MiXCR, run by TCRdb on the RT-PCR reads, gives a single entry per CDR3 protein. This table has 150,000 to 200,000 distinct CDR3 sequences, 30% appearing once. The TCR comes from a human donor who was either an allogeneic HSCT recipient or a stem cell or donor lymphocyte infusion donor (not recorded which). It is not recorded whose cells these are; they may come from a transplant donor. The V and J genes are TRBV7-9 and TRBJ1-5; 11 nucleotides match TRBD1. The sequencing sample was made of blood, either unsorted or a sorted T cell fraction (not recorded which). CDR3 amino acids: CASSSTDRGHDQPQHF. Written as DNA, the CDR3 is TGTGCCAGCAGCTCAACGGACAGGGGGCACGATCAGCCCCAGCATTTT.